This T cell receptor (beta chain) appears in the sequencing data of a study of T cell responses to AZD1222 COVID-19 vaccine. As regards this clone: Its target is unknown.

Sequencing was performed with immunoSEQ multiplex PCR; in TCRdb, only in-frame clones are kept and a portion is missing. The sample shows some 99,000 clones, roughly nine tenths of them seen only once. General observations from the study: Elevations in Spike-specific TCR breadth and depth followed administration of two AZD1222 doses. Clonal diversity may have been underestimated, and the donors were mostly white British, with more females than males. Scientists sampled the repertoires only once the peak T cell response had passed.

This material consisted of peripheral blood, taken on day 0 of AZD1222 vaccination. The TCR comes from an adult in good health.

CDR3: CASSPTGTNEKLFF. The CDR3 DNA reads TGTGCCAGCTCACCAACGGGGACAAATGAAAAACTGTTTTTT. The chain uses TRBV18 and TRBJ1-4; the D gene is possibly TRBD1 (6 bases). Germline V gene lookup returns CDR1 KGHSH and CDR2 LQKENI. The CDR3 has 14 amino acids. Trimming cost V 2 bases and J 5 bases, with 9 bases left between them.